Listed here are 29 T cell receptor beta chains from one sample, sequenced in a study of T cell changes during pregnancy in multiple sclerosis. Some clones are missing from TCRdb's copy, which holds only in-frame ones; the method was immunoSEQ multiplex PCR. The table has 55,000 to 75,000 clones, around 92% seen once. The sequencing here drew on peripheral blood, taken after pregnancy. Receptors were obtained from a female donor in good health, enrolled as a control in a pregnancy study.

This clone came up once. The chain recombines TRBV15 with TRBJ1-5; D is unresolved. The CDR3 is 16 amino acids. Germline-derived CDR1 and CDR2 are LNHNV and YYDKDF (reference sequence). The V and J ends lost 1 base and 2 bases respectively, with 12 bases between them. CDR3 loop: CATSRGQTSGNQPQHF. The DNA of the CDR3 is TGTGCCACCAGCAGAGGGCAGACTAGCGGCAATCAGCCCCAGCATTTT.

This chain's CDR3 is CASSLAREELSYGYTF. The CDR3 DNA reads TGTGCCAGCAGCTTAGCGAGGGAGGAATTAAGCTATGGCTACACCTTC. J is TRBJ1-2 and V is TRBV7-9; D is ambiguous. CDR3 length equals 16 residues. The V gene lost 0 bases and the J gene lost 4 bases, with 15 bases spanning the gap. The V gene's germline CDR1 is SEHNR and CDR2 FQNEAQ (reference sequence). Variable domain in full (rest from reference TRBV7-9 and TRBJ1-2): DTGVSQNPRHKITKRGQNVTFRCDPISEHNRLYWYRQTLGQGPEFLTYFQNEAQLEKSRLLSDRFSAERPKGSFSTLEIQRTEQGDSAMYLCASSLAREELSYGYTFGSGTRLTVV.

There are a few counts of this clone. V is TRBV27 and J is TRBJ2-7; D perhaps matches TRBD2 (6 bases). Trimming removed 8 bases at V and 3 bases at J, with 17 bases between. Germline values: CDR1 MNHEY, CDR2 SMNVEV (reference sequence). The CDR3 contains 14 residues. This chain's CDR3 is CASATGEVGYEQYF. DNA for the CDR3: TGTGCCAGCGCCACGGGGGAAGTCGGCTACGAGCAGTACTTC.

This rearrangement joins TRBV6-5 to TRBJ2-2, with no clear D. V was trimmed by 2 bases and J by 6 bases, leaving 13 bases between them. The V gene's germline CDR1 is MNHEY and CDR2 SVGAGI. This CDR3 has 15 residues. The CDR3 bases are TGTGCCAGCAGTTACAGCACCGAAAGTCCCGGGGAGCTGTTTTTT. Amino acid sequence: CASSYSTESPGELFF.

V usage is TRBV9 and J usage is TRBJ2-2; 9 bases align to TRBD2. Germline V gives CDR1 SGDLS, CDR2 YYNGEE. The CDR3 contains 16 residues. The V and J ends lost 0 bases and 2 bases, in that order; junction bases with no gene match: 2. CDR3 bases: TGTGCCAGCAGCGTAGGGCGGGGGGGTAACACCGGGGAGCTGTTTTTT. Protein: CASSVGRGGNTGELFF. The full variable domain, with the rest looked up from reference TRBV9 and TRBJ2-2, is DSGVTQTPKHLITATGQRVTLRCSPRSGDLSVYWYQQSLDQGLQFLIQYYNGEERAKGNILERFSAQQFPDLHSELNLSSLELGDSALYFCASSVGRGGNTGELFFGEGSRLTVL.

V gene TRBV4-2 combines with J gene TRBJ1-4; D not resolved. The CDR3 runs 16 residues. V lost 0 bases to trimming and J lost 0 bases, with 8 bases between them. Germline values: CDR1 LGHNA, CDR2 YNFKEQ. As DNA, the CDR3 is TGTGCCAGCAGCCAAGATAAAGCCTCAACTAATGAAAAACTGTTTTTT. This codes for CASSQDKASTNEKLFF.

This chain links TRBV9 with TRBJ1-2; D remains ambiguous. Germline V gene data show CDR1 as SGDLS and CDR2 as YYNGEE. The CDR3 has 13 residues. The germline V and J ends were trimmed by 0 bases and 5 bases, with 8 bases remaining between them. The CDR3 DNA reads TGTGCCAGCAGCGTAGCTCCGGGGTATGGCTACACCTTC. It codes for CASSVAPGYGYTF.

The chain couples TRBV7-8 to TRBJ2-3, with D tentatively TRBD2 (6 bases). V was clipped by 5 bases and J by 2 bases, with 14 bases between them. Germline CDR1 is SGHVS and CDR2 is FQNEAQ. The CDR3 covers 15 residues. The CDR3 loop reads CASSTLRGNTDTQYF. The CDR3 nucleotides are TGTGCCAGCAGCACGCTCCGGGGGAACACAGATACGCAGTATTTT.

V and J are TRBV4-3 and TRBJ2-7; no clear D. Germline lookup yields CDR1 LGHNA and CDR2 YSLEER. The CDR3 has 12 amino acids. Trimming removed 3 bases at V and 4 bases at J, with 7 bases between. The CDR3 region is CASSQGLYEQYF. DNA of the CDR3: TGCGCCAGCAGCCAGGGCCTATACGAGCAGTACTTC.

The CDR3 sequence: CASSDPGQGSGGYTF. CDR3 in DNA: TGTGCCAGTAGTGATCCGGGACAGGGGAGCGGTGGCTACACCTTC. V gene TRBV19 combines with J gene TRBJ1-2, with TRBD1 identical over 10 bases. Germline CDR1 is LNHDA and CDR2 is SQIVND (reference sequence). J lost 7 bases, V lost 5 bases, and 10 bases had no gene match. The CDR3 covers 15 residues. Together with reference TRBV19 and TRBJ1-2, the CDR3 gives the full variable domain: DGGITQSPKYLFRKEGQNVTLSCEQNLNHDAMYWYRQDPGQGLRLIYYSQIVNDFQKGDIAEGYSVSREKKESFPLTVTSAQKNPTAFYLCASSDPGQGSGGYTFGSGTRLTVV.

This clone has only one observation. The V and J genes are TRBV5-4 and TRBJ2-7; the match to TRBD1 covers 7 bases. Germline assignment: CDR1 SGHNT and CDR2 YYREEE (reference sequence). Trimming took 4 bases from V and 7 from J; bases not matched to a gene: 11. There are 14 residues in the CDR3. The CDR3 reads CASSPWTGLREQYF. Here the CDR3 DNA reads TGTGCCAGCAGCCCCTGGACAGGTCTGAGGGAGCAGTACTTC.

This sequence joins TRBV2 and TRBJ1-2, with a weak D call TRBD1 (5 bases). Germline V CDR1 and CDR2: SNHLY, FYNNEI. The CDR3 consists of 13 residues. The V and J ends lost 0 bases and 6 bases respectively, with 8 bases between them. The CDR3 nucleotides read TGTGCCAGCAGTGAAGCCAGGGATAATGGCTACACCTTC. Translation: CASSEARDNGYTF.

Written as DNA, the CDR3 is TGTGCCACCAGCAGACTCGGCGGCTCCTACAATGAGCAGTTCTTC. Protein sequence: CATSRLGGSYNEQFF. The chain combines TRBV15 with TRBJ2-1, with D unclear. Germline lookup yields CDR1 LNHNV and CDR2 YYDKDF (reference sequence). CDR3 length equals 15 residues. V dropped 2 bases and J dropped 0 bases, with 8 bases sitting between them.

This chain links TRBV6-1 with TRBJ2-7; TRBD1 agrees at 11 bases. The CDR3 length is 12 residues. V lost 8 bases and J lost 6; bases outside the gene matches: 3. Looked up from germline, CDR1 is MNHNS and CDR2 is SASEGT. CDR3 loop: CASLGQGVEQYF. The CDR3 nucleotides are TGTGCCAGCCTGGGACAGGGGGTCGAGCAGTACTTC.

This clone has just one count. The genes are TRBV19 and TRBJ1-1, with no clear D. V was clipped by 3 bases and J by 5 bases, with 13 bases between them. CDR1 is LNHDA, CDR2 SQIVND, per germline (reference sequence). The CDR3 loop spans 14 amino acids. CDR3 sequence reads: CASSILSGTTEAFF. CDR3 bases: TGTGCCAGTAGTATTTTATCTGGTACAACTGAAGCTTTCTTT.

This clone was observed a few times. The rearrangement uses TRBV7-2 and TRBJ1-6, with 7 nucleotides matching TRBD1. The CDR3 spans 15 residues. After removal of 5 bases from V and 7 bases from J, the junction contained 8 bases not matched to a gene. CDR1 is SGHTA, CDR2 FQGNSA, per germline. CDR3 region: CASSLQGRGNSPLHF. Written as DNA, the CDR3 is TGTGCCAGCAGCCTACAGGGGCGCGGAAATTCACCCCTCCACTTT. The full variable domain, in which reference TRBV7-2 and TRBJ1-6 provide the parts outside the CDR3, is GAGVSQSPSNKVTEKGKDVELRCDPISGHTALYWYRQSLGQGLEFLIYFQGNSAPDKSGLPSDRFSAERTGGSVSTLTIQRTQQEDSAVYLCASSLQGRGNSPLHFGNGTRLTVT.

The V gene is TRBV6-1, the J gene TRBJ1-2; 7 bases map to TRBD1. In germline, CDR1 is MNHNS, CDR2 SASEGT. Trimming at V came to 1 base and at J to 4 bases, leaving 6 bases not matched to a gene. The CDR3 is made up of 15 amino acids. CDR3 DNA sequence: TGTGCCAGCAGTGAAGTCATGGGGACAGCCTATGGCTACACCTTC. Protein product: CASSEVMGTAYGYTF.

The V and J genes are TRBV5-1 and TRBJ2-2; D remains unclear. The CDR3 is 16 amino acids. Trimming left V 3 bases short and J 1 base short, with 13 bases between. Germline assignment: CDR1 SGHRS and CDR2 YFSETQ. In DNA, the CDR3 is TGCGCCAGCAGCTCAATCCCCCAGGAGAACACCGGGGAGCTGTTTTTT. This sequence encodes CASSSIPQENTGELFF.

The rearrangement joins TRBV2 to TRBJ1-4; no clear D. The CDR3 contains 13 residues. Between the trimmed V and J ends, which lost 6 bases and 7 bases, there was a span of 12 bases. CDR1 is SNHLY and CDR2 is FYNNEI in the germline V gene. The CDR3 is CASRSQEVEKLFF. CDR3 coding DNA: TGTGCCAGCAGATCGCAAGAGGTTGAAAAACTGTTTTTT.

J is TRBJ1-1 and V is TRBV7-8; tentative D call: TRBD1 (6 bases). V was clipped by 8 bases and J by 2 bases, with 21 bases between them. CDR3 length: 16 amino acids. The germline gives CDR1 SGHVS, CDR2 FQNEAQ. DNA of the CDR3: TGTGCCAGCTCCAACCGGGGGGCTAGTCCCAACACTGAAGCTTTCTTT. Its translation is CASSNRGASPNTEAFF.

This chain links TRBV2 with TRBJ1-1; 7 bases match TRBD1. This CDR3 comprises 14 residues. The ends lost 8 bases at V and 5 bases at J; junction bases unmatched: 11. Germline CDR1 reads SNHLY; CDR2 reads FYNNEI. The CDR3 DNA follows: TGTGCCAGCTGCTCTGGGCAGGGGGTTACTGAAGCTTTCTTT. This encodes CASCSGQGVTEAFF.

The rearrangement joins TRBV19 to TRBJ1-2, with a weak D call TRBD1 (6 bases). The germline CDR1 and CDR2 sequences are LNHDA and SQIVND (reference sequence). CDR3 length: 14 residues. V shed 5 bases and J shed 4 bases, with 14 bases lying between them. CDR3 loop: CASSVRDTVYGYTF. The CDR3, as DNA: TGTGCCAGTAGTGTTCGGGACACCGTCTATGGCTACACCTTC.

V is TRBV27 and J is TRBJ2-7; 9 positions agree with TRBD1. CDR3 length equals 15 residues. V shed 0 bases, J shed 4 bases, and the junction held 4 bases outside the gene matches. Germline assignment: CDR1 MNHEY and CDR2 SMNVEV (reference sequence). In DNA form, the CDR3 reads TGTGCCAGCAGTTTATCGGGGACAGGGTCATACGAGCAGTACTTC. Translating gives CASSLSGTGSYEQYF.

This sequence joins TRBV6-6 and TRBJ1-2; D gene unclear. Trimming stripped 2 bases from V and 1 base from J, with 8 bases between. This CDR3 contains 14 residues. CDR1 is MNHNY and CDR2 is SVGAGI in the germline V gene (reference sequence). CDR3 amino acids: CASSYQVGNYGYTF. CDR3 nucleotides: TGTGCCAGCAGTTACCAAGTCGGTAACTATGGCTACACCTTC.

This clone was counted a single time. V gene TRBV7-9 combines with J gene TRBJ1-4; D may be TRBD1 (5 bases). The CDR3 totals 12 residues. The V end was cut by 5 bases, the J end by 6 bases, with 7 bases between. CDR1 and CDR2 (germline): SEHNR, FQNEAQ (reference sequence). The CDR3 nucleotides are TGTGCCAGCAGCGACAGTGATGAAAAACTGTTTTTT. This codes for CASSDSDEKLFF.

The V gene is TRBV19, the J gene TRBJ2-4; 9 bases are shared with TRBD2. The CDR3 contains 16 residues. Germline values: CDR1 LNHDA, CDR2 SQIVND (reference sequence). With 4 bases clipped from V and 7 bases from J, the junction kept 11 bases outside the gene matches. CDR3 sequence (DNA): TGTGCCAGTAGTAGGGAAGGACTAGCGTGGGGGAACATTCAGTACTTC. Translated, it gives CASSREGLAWGNIQYF.

V gene TRBV27 combines with J gene TRBJ1-5, with TRBD1 matching 7 bases. Germline V CDR1 and CDR2: MNHEY, SMNVEV (reference sequence). V was pared by 2 bases and J by 6 bases, with 1 base of the junction left unmatched. The CDR3 sequence is 13 residues long. CDR3 protein: CASSLDRVQPQHF. CDR3 nucleotides: TGTGCCAGCAGTTTAGACAGGGTTCAGCCCCAGCATTTT.

The chain employs TRBV19 and TRBJ2-2; possibly TRBD1 for D (5 bases). Germline lookup yields CDR1 LNHDA and CDR2 SQIVND (reference sequence). Trimming cost V 5 bases and J 2 bases, with 9 bases left between them. CDR3 size: 14 residues. The CDR3 is CASSPTANTGELFF. In DNA form, the CDR3 reads TGTGCCAGTAGTCCGACAGCAAACACCGGGGAGCTGTTTTTT. Using reference TRBV19 and TRBJ2-2 for the parts outside the CDR3, the full variable domain is DGGITQSPKYLFRKEGQNVTLSCEQNLNHDAMYWYRQDPGQGLRLIYYSQIVNDFQKGDIAEGYSVSREKKESFPLTVTSAQKNPTAFYLCASSPTANTGELFFGEGSRLTVL.

The chain joins TRBV5-6 to TRBJ1-1; TRBD1 agrees at 7 bases. J was trimmed by 8 bases and V by 0 bases; bases with no gene match: 4. The CDR3 totals 13 residues. CDR1 is SGHDT, CDR2 YYEEEE, per germline. Written as DNA, the CDR3 is TGTGCCAGCAGCTTGGAGGGGGCTCTCGAAGCTTTCTTT. Translated: CASSLEGALEAFF.